The rows below give T cell receptor beta chains drawn from one sample of a study of Graves' ophthalmopathy and Graves' hyperthyroidism. TCRdb re-called the multiplex PCR reads through MiXCR, storing one row per CDR3 protein. The repertoire holds roughly 410,000 distinct CDR3 sequences, with roughly 14% as singletons. The sequenced sample consisted of peripheral blood. Receptor source: a woman between 18 and 30 years old with stable Graves' hyperthyroidism. Both conserved end residues are part of each CDR3. Each record gives: J gene, clone size, D gene, V gene, CDR3 DNA, CDR3 protein. The D gene is left open where the match is weak. Some rows mark clone size as missing; the rest say once, few, many or name a class of expanded clone.

TRBJ2-2,many,.,TRBV19,TGTGCCAGTAAACAACTGAACACCGGGGAGCTGTTTTTT,CASKQLNTGELFF
TRBJ1-5,many,.,TRBV19,TGTGCCAGTAGTTGGCAGCCCCAGCATTTT,CASSWQPQHF
TRBJ2-2,.,.,TRBV4-2,TGTGCCAGCAGCCAGGGGCCGAACACCGGGGAGCTGTTTTTT,CASSQGPNTGELFF
TRBJ1-1,few,.,TRBV6-1,TGTGCCAGCAGTCGAGACGTGAACACTGAAGCTTTCTTT,CASSRDVNTEAFF
TRBJ2-5,.,TRBD1,TRBV28,TGTGCCAGCAGTCCATCACGACAGGGAACCACCCAAGAGACCCAGTACTTC,CASSPSRQGTTQETQYF
TRBJ1-2,.,TRBD1,TRBV9,TGTGCCAGCAGCGTAGCGCCATCTACAGGGGTCGGGAACTATGGCTACACCTTC,CASSVAPSTGVGNYGYTF
TRBJ1-1,many,.,TRBV29-1,TGCAGCGTTGAAGATCTGGTAGGGCCCGTTGAAGCTTTCTTT,CSVEDLVGPVEAFF
TRBJ1-1,.,.,TRBV18,TGTGCCAGCTCACCATCGGGGTGGAGGCGGAACACTGAAGCTTTCTTT,CASSPSGWRRNTEAFF
TRBJ1-5,many,.,TRBV11-2,TGTGCCAGCAGAAGAAATCGAGGAGGCAGGAATCAGCCCCAGCATTTT,CASRRNRGGRNQPQHF
TRBJ1-1,many,.,TRBV5-1,TGCGCCAGCAGCTTGGGGCGACAGCGGAACACTGAAGCTTTCTTT,CASSLGRQRNTEAFF
TRBJ1-6,many,.,TRBV19,TGTGCCAGTAGGACCACAGGGTTTAGGGATTCACCCCTCCACTTT,CASRTTGFRDSPLHF
TRBJ1-2,many,.,TRBV19,TGTGCCAGTACTCTCCGGGGAACAGGGACGGGGGGCTACACCTTC,CASTLRGTGTGGYTF
TRBJ1-2,many,TRBD1,TRBV7-3,TGTGCCAGCAGCTTGGGACAGGGAAGGGATGGCTACACCTTC,CASSLGQGRDGYTF
TRBJ1-2,few,.,TRBV20-1,TGCAGTGCTAGACCCCGGGGCGGCTATGGCTACACCTTC,CSARPRGGYGYTF
TRBJ1-1,many,.,TRBV12-5,TGTGCTAGTGGTTTGGTACTAGCAGTGGGAATGAACACTGAAGCTTTCTTT,CASGLVLAVGMNTEAFF
TRBJ1-2,many,.,TRBV3-2,TGTGCCAGCAGCCACGGGGACAGGATCTATGGCTACACCTTC,CASSHGDRIYGYTF
TRBJ2-5,many,TRBD2,TRBV12-5,TGTGCTAGTGACACATTACTAGCGGGTTCTCAAGAGACCCAGTACTTC,CASDTLLAGSQETQYF
TRBJ1-1,many,.,TRBV2,TGTGCCAGCAGTGGGGACATGAGGAGCACTGAAGCTTTCTTT,CASSGDMRSTEAFF
TRBJ2-7,many,TRBD1,TRBV12-3/TRBV12-4,TGTGCCAGCAGTTTGGCAGGGGGCATCGGCTACGAGCAGTACTTC,CASSLAGGIGYEQYF
TRBJ2-2,.,TRBD1,TRBV5-1,TGCGCCAGCAGCCTGGGACAGGGGGCCGCCACCGGGGAGCTGTTTTTT,CASSLGQGAATGELFF
TRBJ2-7,.,.,TRBV4-1,TGCGCCAGCAGCCAAGATACCGAACAGGGTCAGGTCTACGAGCAGTACTTC,CASSQDTEQGQVYEQYF
TRBJ2-7,.,.,TRBV13,TGTGCCAGCCGAGGGGTCGACGAGCAGTACTTC,CASRGVDEQYF
TRBJ1-3,few,.,TRBV7-2,TGTGCCAGCAGCTTATGGGGGGCGGGAGGAAACACCATATATTTT,CASSLWGAGGNTIYF
TRBJ2-2,many,.,TRBV6-1,TGTGCCATTGGGAGCGGACTCACCGGGGAGCTGTTTTTT,CAIGSGLTGELFF
TRBJ2-5,many,.,TRBV24-1,TGTGCCACCAGTGATTTACGGGGGACTGAGACCCAGTACTTC,CATSDLRGTETQYF
TRBJ2-5,.,.,TRBV24-1,TGTGTCACCAGTGATTTGGCGTCTTCAGGGAGCGGAGATACCCAGTACTTC,CVTSDLASSGSGDTQYF
TRBJ2-5,few,.,TRBV20-1,TGCAGTGCTAGTAGGACAGCTGAAGAGACCCAGTACTTC,CSASRTAEETQYF
TRBJ1-5,many,TRBD1,TRBV6-2/TRBV6-3,TGTGCCAGCAGTTACCGTCCAGGGGGCTTTCAGCCCCAGCATTTT,CASSYRPGGFQPQHF
TRBJ2-5,many,TRBD2,TRBV6-8,TGTGCCAGCAGTTCTAGACTAGCATTTACACAAGAGACCCAGTACTTC,CASSSRLAFTQETQYF
TRBJ2-1,few,.,TRBV20-1,TGCAGTGCTAGAGTCGTTAGCTCCTACAATGAGCAGTTCTTC,CSARVVSSYNEQFF
TRBJ2-5,.,TRBD2,TRBV29-1,TGCAGCGTAACCCACGGACTAGCGGGAGGTATGGGAGAGACCCAGTACTTC,CSVTHGLAGGMGETQYF
TRBJ2-7,many,.,TRBV7-2,TGTGCCAGCAGCTTAGTGTCGGGGGGCCACTACGAGCAGTACTTC,CASSLVSGGHYEQYF
TRBJ2-2,.,.,TRBV11-3,TGTGCCAGCAGCTCCGTCAGCGGGAACACCGGGGAGCTGTTTTTT,CASSSVSGNTGELFF
TRBJ2-5,few,.,TRBV20-1,TGCAGTGCTAGAGATCCCACTAGAACTGACGCCCGAGAGACCCAGTACTTC,CSARDPTRTDARETQYF
TRBJ1-2,many,.,TRBV12-3/TRBV12-4,TGTGCCAGCAGTCCCCCAGGGAACAGTCCTAACTATGGCTACACCTTC,CASSPPGNSPNYGYTF
TRBJ1-2,many,TRBD1,TRBV27,TGTGCCAGCAGGCCCTCAACAGGGGGCGCCGCCTATGGCTACACCTTC,CASRPSTGGAAYGYTF
TRBJ1-2,.,TRBD1,TRBV15,TGTGCCACCAGCACTGTACAGGGGGCCCACTATGGCTACACCTTC,CATSTVQGAHYGYTF
TRBJ1-2,many,TRBD1,TRBV7-2,TGTGCCGGAGCCAGGGGGACTAACTATGGCTACACCTTC,CAGARGTNYGYTF
TRBJ2-4,many,TRBD1,TRBV12-3/TRBV12-4,TGTGCCAGCAGTTTAGCCCACAGGGGATTAATGGGAGCCAAAAACATTCAGTACTTC,CASSLAHRGLMGAKNIQYF
TRBJ1-1,many,.,TRBV6-5,TGTGCCAGCAGTTACCCGGGACTGAACACTGAAGCTTTCTTT,CASSYPGLNTEAFF